Each of the 2 T cell receptor beta chains below was sequenced from the same sample in a study of blood T cells in healthy people across ages (dated by TCRdb to about 2015). The method behind the library was 5' RACE. Data came from an Illumina HiSeq 2500. A second PCR of about 7 to 12 cycles was run with a J-beta primer mix and a sample-barcoded 5' primer. The public reads were reprocessed in TCRdb via fastp at Q25 and MiXCR, keeping in-frame beta chains. Rows matching on CDR3 protein sequence are summarized as one entry with the most common DNA and genes. In this sample the table shows just under 550,000 distinct CDR3 sequences, 20% to 30% of which occur a single time. Roughly 10% of the sample lies in the top ten. These data were likewise used in another study, on T cells of mothers and their children.

What was sequenced was blood. These receptors originate from a boy between 5 and 17 years old in good health.

A few counts support this clonotype. The rearrangement joins TRBV27 to TRBJ2-5; the match to TRBD2 covers 7 bases. The V gene end was trimmed by 5 bases and the J gene end by 5 bases; junction bases not matched to a gene: 8. CDR1 is MNHEY and CDR2 is SMNVEV in the germline V gene (reference sequence). The CDR3 is made up of 14 amino acids. CDR3 coding DNA: TGTGCCAGCAGTAGTTTTACCGGGGGGGAGACCCAGTACTTC. Residues: CASSSFTGGETQYF.

V is TRBV30 and J is TRBJ1-1, with D possibly matching TRBD1 (5 bases). Between the trimmed V and J ends, which lost 4 bases and 0 bases, there was a span of 6 bases. Germline lookup yields CDR1 GTSNPN and CDR2 SVGIG (reference sequence). This CDR3 contains 12 residues. CDR3 nucleotide sequence: TGTGCCTGGACAGGGATGAACACTGAAGCTTTCTTT. Translated, it gives CAWTGMNTEAFF. Full variable domain (missing parts from reference TRBV30 and TRBJ1-1): SQTIHQWPATLVQPVGSPLSLECTVEGTSNPNLYWYRQAAGRGLQLLFYSVGIGQISSEVPQNLSASRPQDRQFILSSKKLLLSDSGFYLCAWTGMNTEAFFGQGTRLTVV.